The rows below give T cell receptor beta chains drawn from one sample of a study of blood T cell repertoires in COVID-19. Some clones are missing from TCRdb's copy, which holds only in-frame ones; the method was immunoSEQ multiplex PCR. The table includes 490,000 or so clones, approximately 90% detected once. The specimen sequenced was PBMCs or T cells enriched from blood (not recorded which). These receptors were collected from a woman in her fifties or sixties who had recovered from COVID-19. Both conserved end residues are part of each CDR3. D genes are given only for firm matches. For some rows the clone size is stated as once, few or many, or as a class when expanded; others skip it.

cdr3_nt cdr3_aa j_call d_call clone_size v_call
TGTGCCACCAGTGAGCCCGGGACAAACCCTCTTGGCTACACCTTC CATSEPGTNPLGYTF TRBJ1-2 . . TRBV24-1
TGTGCCAGCAGTGAATACAGCTACACCTTC CASSEYSYTF TRBJ1-2 . . TRBV25-1
TGTGCCACTCTTGGGGCAGGGGGAGTTTATAATTCACCCCTCCACTTT CATLGAGGVYNSPLHF TRBJ1-6 TRBD1 once TRBV2
TGCGCCAGCAGCCAAGGGACAGGGGGCAATCAGCCCCAGCATTTT CASSQGTGGNQPQHF TRBJ1-5 TRBD1 . TRBV4-1
TGTGCCAGCAGTTACGGCAGGGGCATGTCAGATGGCTACACCTTC CASSYGRGMSDGYTF TRBJ1-2 . . TRBV6-5
TGTGCCAGCAGCCAGATTGGGAACACTGAAGCTTTCTTT CASSQIGNTEAFF TRBJ1-1 . . TRBV2
TGTGCCAGCAGCTTGGTAGTTGGACAGGGAACTTCTGGGGCCAACGTCCTGACTTTC CASSLVVGQGTSGANVLTF TRBJ2-6 TRBD1 . TRBV5-5
TGTGCCAGCAGCTCAAGAGACAGGGTTGTGGGCTACACCTTC CASSSRDRVVGYTF TRBJ1-2 TRBD1 . TRBV7-8
TGTGCCAGCAGCTTGAGGGGCAACACTCCCAATCAGCCCCAGCATTTT CASSLRGNTPNQPQHF TRBJ1-5 . once TRBV5-6
TGCGCCAGCAGCTGGGAGCGGGGGGGCGGCACAGATACGCAGTATTTT CASSWERGGGTDTQYF TRBJ2-3 TRBD2 . TRBV5-1
TGCGCCAGCAGCCAAACAAGCTCTGGGGCCAACGTCCTGACTTTC CASSQTSSGANVLTF TRBJ2-6 . . TRBV5-1
TGCGCCAGCAGCTTGTGGGGTTCGGGGGATGAAAAACTGTTTTTT CASSLWGSGDEKLFF TRBJ1-4 . . TRBV5-1
TGTGCCAGCTCACCACGGGACAGGGGGCTTGGTGGCTACACCTTC CASSPRDRGLGGYTF TRBJ1-2 TRBD1 . TRBV18
TGTGCCAGCCGACAGGGTGATCAGCCCCAGCATTTT CASRQGDQPQHF TRBJ1-5 TRBD1 . TRBV3-1/TRBV3-2
TGTGCCAGCAGTGAATCAGGACTAGGGCCCCAGCATTTT CASSESGLGPQHF TRBJ1-5 . . TRBV6-1
TGTGCCAGCAGCCATAGACAGGGGGCTAACTATGGCTACACCTTC CASSHRQGANYGYTF TRBJ1-2 TRBD1 once TRBV3-1/TRBV3-2
TGTGCCAGCAGTTATACAGGGGTCACCGGGGAGCTGTTTTTT CASSYTGVTGELFF TRBJ2-2 TRBD1 . TRBV6-4
TGTGCCAGCAGGACAGGGGGGGGCAATCAGCCCCAGCATTTT CASRTGGGNQPQHF TRBJ1-5 TRBD1 . TRBV2
TGCGCCAGCAGCTTGGCCCTGGCTAGCGGGGGCGTACCTAGGGAGCTGTTTTTT CASSLALASGGVPRELFF TRBJ2-2 TRBD2 few TRBV5-1
TGTGCCACCAGTGATGATTCACAGAGTAGCACAGATACGCAGTATTTT CATSDDSQSSTDTQYF TRBJ2-3 . . TRBV24-1
TGTGCCAGCTCACGGCTCGGTAGGGGGAAGAATCAGCCCCAGCATTTT CASSRLGRGKNQPQHF TRBJ1-5 . . TRBV18
TGTGCCAGCAGCGTAGATGAGTATACGCAGTATTTT CASSVDEYTQYF TRBJ2-3 . . TRBV9
TGTGCCAGCAGTCCCACTCCGGGACAGGGATATACAGATACGCAGTATTTT CASSPTPGQGYTDTQYF TRBJ2-3 TRBD1 . TRBV28
TGCGCCAGCAGAGTCGAGCGGGGGGGCGATGAGCAGTTCTTC CASRVERGGDEQFF TRBJ2-1 TRBD2 few TRBV5-1
TGTGCCAGCAGTAGCTATCAGGGAAGGACTAACTATGGCTACACCTTC CASSSYQGRTNYGYTF TRBJ1-2 . . TRBV3-1/TRBV3-2
TGCGCCAGCAGCTTGGCCCTGACTAGCGGCCTCTCTAGCACAGATACGCAGTATTTT CASSLALTSGLSSTDTQYF TRBJ2-3 TRBD2 . TRBV5-1
TGTGCCAGCAGTTCAGGGGTCGAGCAGTACTTC CASSSGVEQYF TRBJ2-7 . . TRBV27
TGTGCCAGCAGCTCCGTGGGGGGACAGACGGGCTACACCTTC CASSSVGGQTGYTF TRBJ1-2 TRBD1 once TRBV5-6
TGTGCCAGCAGCTCACCGCCGGGACAGGAAAACTCCTACGAGCAGTACTTC CASSSPPGQENSYEQYF TRBJ2-7 TRBD1 . TRBV7-9
TGTGCCAGCAGCCAAGATAGGTTGGGCAACCAAGAGACCCAGTACTTC CASSQDRLGNQETQYF TRBJ2-5 . . TRBV14
TGTGCCAGCAGCCAAAAACACCTGGGGGGTAAACAAGAGACCCAGTACTTC CASSQKHLGGKQETQYF TRBJ2-5 . . TRBV7-6
TGTGCCAGCAGCTTGGATGGCAGTCGCCTCTCCTATAATTCACCCCTCCACTTT CASSLDGSRLSYNSPLHF TRBJ1-6 . once TRBV5-6
TGTGCCAGTAGTATAGTGAGGAGTAACACTGAAGCTTTCTTT CASSIVRSNTEAFF TRBJ1-1 . . TRBV19
TGTGCCTGGAGTTACGGCGACCGAGCGGGGAGCAACGAGCAGTACTTC CAWSYGDRAGSNEQYF TRBJ2-7 TRBD2 . TRBV30
TGTGCCAGCAGGAGGCGGGCAGAGGACTCGAACACTGAAGCTTTCTTT CASRRRAEDSNTEAFF TRBJ1-1 . . TRBV7-2
TGTGCCAGCAGCTCTACTAGCGGGGGATCGTATGAGCAGTTCTTC CASSSTSGGSYEQFF TRBJ2-1 TRBD2 . TRBV11-2
TGTGCCAGCAGTGACAGGTATTCGCAGTACTTC CASSDRYSQYF TRBJ2-7 . . TRBV28
TGTGCCAGCAGCGCCGGGACTACCGATACGCAGTATTTT CASSAGTTDTQYF TRBJ2-3 TRBD2 . TRBV9
TGTGCCACCAGGCAGGGGAGGGGCAATCAGCCCCAGCATTTT CATRQGRGNQPQHF TRBJ1-5 . . TRBV24-1
TGTGCCAGTAGTTCCCGGACTAGCGGGGGGCTTAACACAGATACGCAGTATTTT CASSSRTSGGLNTDTQYF TRBJ2-3 TRBD2 . TRBV19
TGTGCCAGCAGTCCACAGACAGGTGTAGCCAAAAACATTCAGTACTTC CASSPQTGVAKNIQYF TRBJ2-4 . . TRBV27
TGTGCCAGCAGCCAAGTGAGGGACAACGACTACGAGCAGTACTTC CASSQVRDNDYEQYF TRBJ2-7 . . TRBV3-1/TRBV3-2
TGTGCCAGCAGCTTATTGGCGGGTTTGAACACTGAAGCTTTCTTT CASSLLAGLNTEAFF TRBJ1-1 . . TRBV7-9
TGTGCCAGCAGCTCGGGACAGAGAGGAGGCTACACCTTC CASSSGQRGGYTF TRBJ1-2 TRBD1 . TRBV7-2
TGTGCCATCAGTGTGCCGACAGGGTTCGGCTATGGCTACACCTTC CAISVPTGFGYGYTF TRBJ1-2 TRBD1 . TRBV10-3
TGTGCCAGCAGCTTCGGGAGACCCTCTGCCGGCTACACCTTC CASSFGRPSAGYTF TRBJ1-2 . . TRBV3-1/TRBV3-2
TGTGCCAGCAGCTACACCGGGGAGCTGTTTTTT CASSYTGELFF TRBJ2-2 . . TRBV2
TGTGCCAGTAGTAGTAGCGGGGTCGATCGTGAGACCCAGTACTTC CASSSSGVDRETQYF TRBJ2-5 TRBD2 few TRBV19
TGTGCCAGCAGTTACCGGGACAGCGGGTATGGCTACACCTTC CASSYRDSGYGYTF TRBJ1-2 TRBD1 . TRBV6-5
TGTGCCAGCAGCCAATTAGCGGGGGCAATACCCCGTCGTTACAATGAGCAGTTCTTC CASSQLAGAIPRRYNEQFF TRBJ2-1 TRBD2 . TRBV3-1/TRBV3-2
TGTGCCAGCAGCTCCGGAGTGGGTAGCTCCTACGAGCAGTACTTC CASSSGVGSSYEQYF TRBJ2-7 . . TRBV5-4
TGTGCCAGCAGCCCCGGGACATATAGCAATCAGCCCCAGCATTTT CASSPGTYSNQPQHF TRBJ1-5 . . TRBV6-5
TGTGCCAGCAGAATTTGGACAGCGAACACTGAAGCTTTCTTT CASRIWTANTEAFF TRBJ1-1 . . TRBV6-5
TGTGCCAGCAGCCAGGGGACTAGCGGGGGGTCTCAAGAGACCCAGTACTTC CASSQGTSGGSQETQYF TRBJ2-5 TRBD2 . TRBV3-1/TRBV3-2
TGTGCCAGTAGTATGAGAAGAGAGCAGTTCTTC CASSMRREQFF TRBJ2-1 . . TRBV19